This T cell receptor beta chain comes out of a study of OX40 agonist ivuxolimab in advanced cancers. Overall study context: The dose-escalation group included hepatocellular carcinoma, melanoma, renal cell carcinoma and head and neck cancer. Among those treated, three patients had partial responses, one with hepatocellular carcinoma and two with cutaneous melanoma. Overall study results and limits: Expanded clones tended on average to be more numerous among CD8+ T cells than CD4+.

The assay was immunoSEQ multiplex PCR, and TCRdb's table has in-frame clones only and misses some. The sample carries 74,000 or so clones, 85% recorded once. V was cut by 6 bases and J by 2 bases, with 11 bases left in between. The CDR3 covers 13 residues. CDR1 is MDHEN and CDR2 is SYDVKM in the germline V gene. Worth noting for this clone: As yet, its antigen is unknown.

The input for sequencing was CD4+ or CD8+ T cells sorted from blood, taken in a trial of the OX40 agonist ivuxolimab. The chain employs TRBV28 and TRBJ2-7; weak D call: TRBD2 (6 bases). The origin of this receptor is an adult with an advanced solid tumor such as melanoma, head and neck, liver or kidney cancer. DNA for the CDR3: TGTGCCAGCAGCCCCGGGAGTGCCTACGAGCAGTACTTC. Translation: CASSPGSAYEQYF.